The text below deals with one TCR beta chain. Its antigen is unidentified. The data were taken from a study of the immune and genomic landscape of osteosarcoma. Osteosarcoma specimens were post-treatment primary, local recurrence and metastasis tumors from poor-prognosis patients. Study-wide results and limits: Immune-hot C3 tumors showed higher but still low clonality than cold C1. Five or six cases had a single hyperexpanded clone dominating the repertoire, all with fewer than 100 T-cell clonotypes.

Produced via immunoSEQ multiplex PCR; TCRdb's table is partial and in-frame only. Of 10,000 to 12,000 clones listed, 60% to 85% are singletons. The specimen was osteosarcoma tumor tissue from the lung. The clonotype originates from a human donor with osteosarcoma.

CDR3 amino acids: CASSVREDEQFF. CDR3 DNA sequence: TGTGCCAGCAGCGTGCGGGAGGATGAGCAGTTCTTC. The chain links TRBV9 to TRBJ2-1; 8 bases are a match to TRBD2. Germline V gene lookup returns CDR1 SGDLS and CDR2 YYNGEE. The CDR3 consists of 12 residues. The junction had 0 bases not matched to a gene; V was cut back by 2 bases and J by 8 bases.